This T cell receptor (beta chain) was identified during a study of shared clonotypes between healthy human individuals. Notes on the study in general: About 5% of naive CD4 clonotypes were common to several donors. A generally larger estimated richness was seen in naive subsets than in memory subsets.

Trimming shortened V by 3 bases and J by 0 bases, and 10 bases separated the two germline ends. Germline lookup yields CDR1 MGHRA and CDR2 YSYEKL. The CDR3 runs 15 residues. The input for sorted-subset replicate PCRs was around 0.2 ug DNA, tens of thousands of T cell genomes. Profiling relied on immunoSEQ multiplex PCR, and the TCRdb table lists in-frame clones only, not all of them. This sample yields about 960,000 clones, of which over 75% are seen a single time; approximately 1.5% belongs to the top ten. To note about this clone: The antigen remains unidentified.

The TCR was taken from a man aged 18 to 30 in good health. The chain uses TRBV4-1 and TRBJ2-3, with a weak D call TRBD2 (6 bases). The sample was memory CD4+ T cells sorted from blood. The subset is: CD45RA-negative fraction. CDR3 DNA: TGCGCCAGCAGCCACGGGACTTACAGCACAGATACGCAGTATTTT. Its translation is CASSHGTYSTDTQYF.